This TCR beta chain was sequenced in a study of radiotherapy plus CTLA-4 blockade in lung cancer. The assay was immunoSEQ multiplex PCR, and TCRdb's table has in-frame clones only and misses some. Among over 80,000 clones listed, 75% to 90% were seen once. V lost 4 bases to trimming and J lost 3 bases, with 13 bases between them. This CDR3 has 15 residues. The germline CDR1 and CDR2 sequences are SGHRS and YFSETQ. The TCR originated in a human donor with non-small cell lung cancer who had stable disease on radiotherapy plus ipilimumab. Sequencing was performed on peripheral blood, taken from a patient treated with radiotherapy plus ipilimumab. V and J are TRBV5-1 and TRBJ2-2, with D hard to call. CDR3 sequence reads: CASSTITWDTGELFF. The CDR3 region has the DNA TGCGCCAGCAGCACTATAACCTGGGACACCGGGGAGCTGTTTTTT.